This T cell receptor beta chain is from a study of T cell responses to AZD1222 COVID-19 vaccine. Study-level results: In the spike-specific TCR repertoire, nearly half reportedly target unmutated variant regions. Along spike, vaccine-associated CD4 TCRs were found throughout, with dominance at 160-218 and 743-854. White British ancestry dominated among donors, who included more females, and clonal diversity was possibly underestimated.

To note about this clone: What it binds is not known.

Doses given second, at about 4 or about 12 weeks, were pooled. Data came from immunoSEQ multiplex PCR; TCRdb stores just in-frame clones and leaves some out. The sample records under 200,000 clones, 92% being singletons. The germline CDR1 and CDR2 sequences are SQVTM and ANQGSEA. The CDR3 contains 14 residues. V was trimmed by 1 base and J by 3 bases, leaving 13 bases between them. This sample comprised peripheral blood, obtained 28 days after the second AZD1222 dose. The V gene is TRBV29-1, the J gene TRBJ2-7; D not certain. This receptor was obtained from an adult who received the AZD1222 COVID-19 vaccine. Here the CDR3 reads CSVEVEGNRYEQYF. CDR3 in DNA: TGCAGCGTTGAAGTGGAAGGGAACCGCTACGAGCAGTACTTC.